Listed below are T cell receptor beta chains from one sample, sequenced in a study of cytomegalovirus exposure and HLA in healthy donors. The repertoire was sequenced with immunoSEQ multiplex PCR; TCRdb's copy has only in-frame clones and lacks some. The table records over 120,000 clones, 80% to 90% of them present only once. The specimen was PBMCs. These receptors were taken from a man younger than 35 in good health and CMV-seropositive. Both conserved end residues are part of each CDR3. A D gene is named only where the DNA matches it firmly. Some rows have no size entry. The others give once, few or many, or a class for an expanded clone.

d_call,clone_size,j_call,v_call,cdr3_nt,cdr3_aa
NA,NA,TRBJ2-7,TRBV30,TGTGCCTGGTCCCTTGGGCGAGAGCAGTACTTC,CAWSLGREQYF
TRBD2,NA,TRBJ2-7,TRBV28,TGTGCCAGCCACCTTTCCCTAGCGGGGGCTACCTACGAGCAGTACTTC,CASHLSLAGATYEQYF
NA,NA,TRBJ1-1,TRBV5-6,TGTGCCAGCAGCTTGAGGAGAGAGGCTTTCTTT,CASSLRREAFF
NA,NA,TRBJ2-1,TRBV5-1,TGCGCCAGCAGCTTGCCAGGGAATGAGCAGTTCTTC,CASSLPGNEQFF
NA,NA,TRBJ2-3,TRBV7-8,TGTGCCAGCAGCCCTAGAAGGAGGGGTTTGGGTTTAGCAGATACGCAGTATTTT,CASSPRRRGLGLADTQYF
NA,NA,TRBJ2-1,TRBV29-1,TGCAGCGTTGAGGCGGGGGCAGACTACAATGAGCAGTTCTTC,CSVEAGADYNEQFF
NA,NA,TRBJ1-5,TRBV6-6,TGTGCCAGCAGTCGGCCTGAGCAGGGCCATCAGCCCCAGCATTTT,CASSRPEQGHQPQHF
TRBD1,NA,TRBJ1-4,TRBV10-1,TGCGCCAGCACCAAAGGACAGGGAGAGGAAAAACTGTTTTTT,CASTKGQGEEKLFF
NA,NA,TRBJ2-7,TRBV27,TGTGCCAGCAGCGTCGGGGGAAGGACCTACGAGCAGTACTTC,CASSVGGRTYEQYF
NA,NA,TRBJ1-1,TRBV7-9,TGTGCCAGCAGCCTCACAGGGATGAACACTGAAGCTTTCTTT,CASSLTGMNTEAFF
TRBD1,once,TRBJ2-1,TRBV2,TGTGCCAGCACCCCGACAGGGGGGTTGGATAAGTTCTTC,CASTPTGGLDKFF
NA,NA,TRBJ2-1,TRBV19,TGTGCCAGTAGTAATGGGGGCGAGTACAATGAGCAGTTCTTC,CASSNGGEYNEQFF
TRBD1,NA,TRBJ1-1,TRBV12-5,TGTGCTAGTGGTTTGGTGACAGGGTTTGAAGCTTTCTTT,CASGLVTGFEAFF
NA,NA,TRBJ1-1,TRBV25-1,TGTGCCAGCAGCCCATCCCGCTCCGGTCGGTCTATGAACACTGAAGCTTTCTTT,CASSPSRSGRSMNTEAFF
TRBD2,NA,TRBJ2-7,TRBV9,TGTGCCAGCAGCGAGACTAGCGGGAGAGTCCACGAGCAGTACTTC,CASSETSGRVHEQYF
TRBD1,NA,TRBJ2-6,TRBV5-1,TGCGCCAGCAGCTTGGGGGGGACAGCTATCTCTGGGGCCAACGTCCTGACTTTC,CASSLGGTAISGANVLTF
NA,once,TRBJ1-2,TRBV18,TGTGCCAGCTCGCCATCCGGACCACAGGACCCTCGAGGCTACACCTTC,CASSPSGPQDPRGYTF
NA,NA,TRBJ2-1,TRBV19,TGTGCCAGTAGTATAGTAGCTGGCTACAATGAGCAGTTCTTC,CASSIVAGYNEQFF
TRBD1,NA,TRBJ1-1,TRBV6-5,TGTGCCAGCAGTCCTAGACAGGGCGATGAAGCTTTCTTT,CASSPRQGDEAFF
NA,NA,TRBJ2-3,TRBV27,TGTGCCAGCAGCGGGGTGATAACAGATACGCAGTATTTT,CASSGVITDTQYF
NA,once,TRBJ2-7,TRBV7-8,TGTGCCAGCAGCTTGAAGGCTAGTGGATCCTCCGACGAGCAGTACTTC,CASSLKASGSSDEQYF
TRBD1,once,TRBJ2-1,TRBV2,TGTGCCAGATCAGGACTTAGGACAGGGATGAAGTACAATGAGCAGTTCTTC,CARSGLRTGMKYNEQFF
NA,NA,TRBJ1-5,TRBV5-1,TGCGCCAGCAGCTTGGTCCCAGGGGTAAATCAGCCCCAGCATTTT,CASSLVPGVNQPQHF
NA,NA,TRBJ2-7,TRBV7-9,TGTGCCAGCAGGGGACACCGCTCCTACGAGCAGTACTTC,CASRGHRSYEQYF
NA,NA,TRBJ1-4,TRBV2,TGTGCCAGCAGTGCACGGGGGGGGGCTAATGAAAAACTGTTTTTT,CASSARGGANEKLFF
NA,NA,TRBJ2-7,TRBV4-2,TGTGCCAGCAGCGCCGGACAAGCACCTACCTACGAGCAGTACTTC,CASSAGQAPTYEQYF
TRBD1,NA,TRBJ1-4,TRBV30,TGTGCCTGGGGGGGGATACGGACAGGGAATGAAAAACTGTTTTTT,CAWGGIRTGNEKLFF